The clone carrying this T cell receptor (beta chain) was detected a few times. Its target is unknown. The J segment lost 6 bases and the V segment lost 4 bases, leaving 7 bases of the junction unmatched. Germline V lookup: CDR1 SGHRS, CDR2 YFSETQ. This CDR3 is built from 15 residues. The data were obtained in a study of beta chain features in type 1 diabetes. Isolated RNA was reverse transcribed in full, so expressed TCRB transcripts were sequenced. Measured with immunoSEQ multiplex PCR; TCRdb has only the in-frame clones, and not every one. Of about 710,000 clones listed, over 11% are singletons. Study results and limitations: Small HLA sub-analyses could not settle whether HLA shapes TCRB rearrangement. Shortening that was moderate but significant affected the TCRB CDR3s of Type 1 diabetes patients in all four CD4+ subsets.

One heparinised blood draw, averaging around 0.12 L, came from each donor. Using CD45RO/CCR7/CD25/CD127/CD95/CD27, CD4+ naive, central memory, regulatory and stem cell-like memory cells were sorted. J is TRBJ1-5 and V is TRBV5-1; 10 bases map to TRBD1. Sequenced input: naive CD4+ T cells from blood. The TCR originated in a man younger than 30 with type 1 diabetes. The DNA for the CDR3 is TGCGCCAGCAGCGTCGGACAGGGGGAGGGTCAGCCCCAGCATTTT. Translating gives CASSVGQGEGQPQHF. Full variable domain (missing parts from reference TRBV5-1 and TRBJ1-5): KAGVTQTPRYLIKTRGQQVTLSCSPISGHRSVSWYQQTPGQGLQFLFEYFSETQRNKGNFPGRFSGRQFSNSRSEMNVSTLELGDSALYLCASSVGQGEGQPQHFGDGTRLSIL.